The 15 T cell receptor beta chains in this list originate from one sample, sequenced in a study of T cell responses to AZD1222 COVID-19 vaccine (dated by TCRdb to the early 2020s). To prepare the library, the immunoSEQ multiplex PCR assay was applied. Imported from immuneACCESS, the table was reduced by TCRdb to in-frame sequences with V and J called. These copies leave out some clones; in studies compared against another copy, an unresolved V gene accounts for under half, and the cause of the remainder is not known. Recorded for this sample are 150,000 to 200,000 clones; approximately 87% of them occurred a single time. Of the sample, around 4.4% is held by the ten largest clones. Per the publication, the time point label means: about 28 days (+/-7) after the second vaccine dose. Sequenced here: peripheral blood, sampled 28 days after the second AZD1222 dose. The receptor set was obtained from an adult who received the AZD1222 COVID-19 vaccine.

This clone was observed a few times. The rearrangement joins TRBV27 to TRBJ1-1; the match to TRBD1 covers 8 bases. V was clipped by 3 bases and J by 1 base; unmatched bases: 16. Germline values: CDR1 MNHEY, CDR2 SMNVEV (reference sequence). This CDR3 is 19 amino acids long. The CDR3 here is CASSLGRGLPTSGNTEAFF. The CDR3 nucleotides are TGTGCCAGCAGTTTGGGCAGGGGGCTACCGACCAGTGGGAACACTGAAGCTTTCTTT.

As regards this clone: At one of its ends the junction is not consistent with the germline gene, which may arise from a read error. This sequence joins TRBV3-1 (or the pseudogene TRBV3-2) and TRBJ2-3, with 8 positions matching TRBD1. Per germline, CDR1 LGHDT and CDR2 YNNKEL (reference sequence). This CDR3 region has 15 residues. The chain's CDR3 is CASIQKAGGGDTQYF. The CDR3 nucleotides read TGTGCCAGCATCCAAAAGGCAGGGGGCGGAGATACGCAGTATTTT.

This clone has at least ten counts. The chain is built from TRBV9 and TRBJ1-3, with D perhaps matching TRBD1 (5 bases). V lost 5 bases and J 6 bases, leaving 15 bases between the germline ends. This CDR3 spans 14 amino acids. The V gene's germline CDR1 is SGDLS and CDR2 YYNGEE. CDR3 protein: CASSLISGTNTIYF. The CDR3 DNA reads TGTGCCAGCAGTCTCATTTCAGGGACAAACACCATATATTTT.

The rearrangement joins TRBV12-3 or TRBV12-4 to TRBJ1-1; weak D call: TRBD1 (5 bases). V was clipped by 6 bases and J by 2 bases, with 10 bases between them. There are 13 residues in the CDR3. DNA of the CDR3: TGTGCCAGCAGCCTCACAGGAAACACTGAAGCTTTCTTT. Translated, it gives CASSLTGNTEAFF.

In this sample, this clone turned up a few times. The V and J genes are TRBV6-6 and TRBJ2-1; D possibly corresponds to TRBD1 (6 bases). Germline-derived CDR1 and CDR2 are MNHNY and SVGAGI (reference sequence). Deletions cut 5 bases from V and 0 bases from J, with 17 bases between. This CDR3 has 17 amino acids. In DNA form, the CDR3 reads TGTGCCAGCAGTCCCGGGCGAGCAGGGGTCTCCTACAATGAGCAGTTCTTC. Amino acid sequence: CASSPGRAGVSYNEQFF.

The V gene is TRBV19, the J gene TRBJ1-5, with 7 bases lining up with TRBD1. The CDR3 sequence is 18 residues long. V lost 7 bases and J lost 0; bases outside the gene matches: 15. The germline CDR1 and CDR2 sequences are LNHDA and SQIVND (reference sequence). DNA for the CDR3: TGTGCCAGTACCTATGGAGGAACCAGGGGGAATAGCAATCAGCCCCAGCATTTT. Translating gives CASTYGGTRGNSNQPQHF.

The V gene is TRBV7-9, the J gene TRBJ2-7, with a possible D match to TRBD1 (6 bases). Looked up from germline, CDR1 is SEHNR and CDR2 is FQNEAQ (reference sequence). The V and J ends lost 3 bases and 4 bases respectively, with 19 bases between them. The CDR3 contains 16 residues. This CDR3 reads CASSLSTGSWRYEQYF. Written as DNA, the CDR3 is TGTGCCAGCAGCTTGAGCACAGGGTCGTGGCGATACGAGCAGTACTTC.

The rearrangement joins TRBV25-1 to TRBJ2-4; D may be TRBD2 (6 bases). The V end lost 2 bases, the J end lost 3 bases, and 11 bases lay between the germline ends. Germline CDR1 and CDR2: MGHDK and SYGVNS. The CDR3 extends over 15 amino acids. The CDR3 DNA reads TGTGCCAGCAGTGAAATTACCGGGGGCAAAAACATTCAGTACTTC. Translating gives CASSEITGGKNIQYF.

This clone was detected only once. V and J are TRBV7-2 and TRBJ1-6; D is uncertain. V was clipped by 1 base and J by 9 bases, with 10 bases between them. This CDR3 is 14 amino acids long. Germline values: CDR1 SGHTA, CDR2 FQGNSA. CDR3 in amino acids: CASSLGRRSSPLHF. In DNA form, the CDR3 reads TGTGCCAGCAGCTTAGGACGGCGAAGTTCACCCCTCCACTTT.

CDR3 in amino acids: CSVEERFYGKEGLNYGYTF. Written as DNA, the CDR3 is TGCAGCGTTGAAGAAAGATTTTATGGTAAAGAAGGGCTTAACTATGGCTACACCTTC. The rearrangement joins TRBV29-1 to TRBJ1-2; no clear D gene. The CDR3 extends over 19 amino acids. The ends were cut back, 0 bases at V and 1 base at J, with 24 bases in the middle. The germline CDR1 and CDR2 sequences are SQVTM and ANQGSEA.

The V and J genes are TRBV24-1 and TRBJ2-1; 10 bases align to TRBD1. CDR1 is KGHDR, CDR2 SFDVKD, per germline. V shed 2 bases and J 2 bases; nucleotides not matched to a gene: 2. The CDR3 consists of 16 residues. The CDR3 DNA reads as TGTGCCACCAGTGATTCGGGACAGGGGACCTACAATGAGCAGTTCTTC. It translates to CATSDSGQGTYNEQFF.

This clone has just a few counts. The rearrangement links TRBV7-7 to TRBJ2-2, with D possibly TRBD1 on 6 matching bases. Trimming removed 5 bases at V and 5 bases at J, with 9 bases between. The CDR3 is made up of 13 amino acids. Per germline, CDR1 SSHAT and CDR2 FNYEAQ (reference sequence). This chain's CDR3 is CASSRGTTGELFF. The CDR3 nucleotides are TGTGCCAGCAGCAGAGGGACAACCGGGGAGCTGTTTTTT.

V and J are TRBV7-2 and TRBJ2-5; 7 positions match TRBD1. The CDR3 is 15 residues long. Germline assignment: CDR1 SGHTA and CDR2 FQGNSA. The V segment lost 5 bases and the J segment 3 bases; nucleotides outside the gene matches: 9. The CDR3 DNA sequence: TGTGCCAGCAGCCAACCCACAGGGGCCAAAGAGACCCAGTACTTC. Encoded protein: CASSQPTGAKETQYF.

This clone has at least ten counts. The rearrangement uses TRBV11-2 and TRBJ1-1; no clear D gene. The CDR3 length is 14 residues. V dropped 7 bases and J dropped 2 bases, with 14 bases sitting between them. In germline, CDR1 is SGHAT, CDR2 FQNNGV. The CDR3, as DNA: TGTGCCAGCATACCTTTAGCCCCTAACACTGAAGCTTTCTTT. This codes for CASIPLAPNTEAFF.

The V and J genes are TRBV30 and TRBJ2-5; tentative D call: TRBD2 (5 bases). CDR1 is GTSNPN and CDR2 is SVGIG in the germline V gene (reference sequence). The CDR3 has 14 amino acids. Trimming left V 0 bases short and J 2 bases short, with 10 bases between. This CDR3 reads CAWSVLSGQETQYF. The CDR3 nucleotides are TGTGCCTGGAGTGTACTATCGGGGCAAGAGACCCAGTACTTC.